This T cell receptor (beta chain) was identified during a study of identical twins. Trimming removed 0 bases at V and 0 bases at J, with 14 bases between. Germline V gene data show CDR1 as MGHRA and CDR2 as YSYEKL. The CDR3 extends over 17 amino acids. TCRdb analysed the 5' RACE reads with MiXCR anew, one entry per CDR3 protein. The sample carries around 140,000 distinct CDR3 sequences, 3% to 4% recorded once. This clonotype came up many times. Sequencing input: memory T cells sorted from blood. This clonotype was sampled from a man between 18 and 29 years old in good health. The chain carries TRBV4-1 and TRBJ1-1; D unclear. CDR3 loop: CASSQDRGDAMNTEAFF. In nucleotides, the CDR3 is TGCGCCAGCAGCCAAGATCGCGGGGATGCAATGAACACTGAAGCTTTCTTT.